This T cell receptor (beta chain) is from a study of T cell responses to AZD1222 COVID-19 vaccine. Germline CDR1 and CDR2: LNHDA and SQIVND (reference sequence). The length of the CDR3 is 15 residues. Deletions cut 5 bases from V and 1 base from J, with 13 bases between. The method was immunoSEQ multiplex PCR; TCRdb's version includes in-frame clones alone and lacks a portion of them. The data show about 120,000 clones, 80% to 90% seen once. The input for sequencing was peripheral blood, taken on day 0 of AZD1222 vaccination. The V gene is TRBV19, the J gene TRBJ2-3; D possibly corresponds to TRBD2 (6 bases). The sequence came from an adult in good health. In nucleotides, the CDR3 is TGTGCCAGTAGTCCCCGGGGGATTGGCACAGATACGCAGTATTTT. It translates to CASSPRGIGTDTQYF.